This T cell receptor (beta chain) was observed in a study of blood T cells in healthy people across ages. Alongside a J-beta primer mix, a sample-barcoded 5' primer served in a second PCR lasting roughly 7 to 11 cycles. TCRdb reprocessed the 5' RACE reads with MiXCR, giving one entry per CDR3 protein. The profile covers about 640,000 distinct CDR3 sequences, with roughly three fifths appearing a single time and roughly 34% taken by the ten largest. General study results and limits: Donor CMV status, an unknown factor, possibly confounded changes in expanded clonotypes.

To note about this clonotype: Its antigen is still unknown.

Peripheral blood samples of around 9.3 milliliters were drawn from each donor. Sequencing input: blood. The receptor comes from a man aged 55-75 years in good health.

The CDR3 DNA is TGTGCCAGCAGCTTCATGGGTGGGGCCAAAAACATTCAGTACTTC. Its protein product is CASSFMGGAKNIQYF. The chain has TRBV7-9 and TRBJ2-4; D call uncertain. Germline V lookup: CDR1 SEHNR, CDR2 FQNEAQ (reference sequence). V was shortened by 3 bases and J by 1 base, with 10 bases between the two germline ends. The CDR3 is 15 amino acids.